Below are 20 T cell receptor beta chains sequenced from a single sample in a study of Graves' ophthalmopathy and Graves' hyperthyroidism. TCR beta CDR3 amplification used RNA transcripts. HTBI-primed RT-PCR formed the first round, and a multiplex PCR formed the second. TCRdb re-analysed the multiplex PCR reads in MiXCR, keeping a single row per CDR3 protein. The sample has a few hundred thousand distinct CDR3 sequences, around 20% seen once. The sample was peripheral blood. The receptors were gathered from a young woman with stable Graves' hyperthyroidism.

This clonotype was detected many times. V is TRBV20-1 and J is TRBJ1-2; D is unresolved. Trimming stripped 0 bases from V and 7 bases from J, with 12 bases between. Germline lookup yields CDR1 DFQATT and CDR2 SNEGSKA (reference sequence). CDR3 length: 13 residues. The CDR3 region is CSARDINLSGYTF. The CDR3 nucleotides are TGCAGTGCTAGAGATATAAATTTAAGTGGCTACACCTTC.

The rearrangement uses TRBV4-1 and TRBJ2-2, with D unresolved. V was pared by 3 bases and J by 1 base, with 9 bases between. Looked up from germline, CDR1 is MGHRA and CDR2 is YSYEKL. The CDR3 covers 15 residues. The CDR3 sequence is CASSQARLNTGELFF. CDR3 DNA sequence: TGCGCCAGCAGCCAGGCTCGATTGAACACCGGGGAGCTGTTTTTT.

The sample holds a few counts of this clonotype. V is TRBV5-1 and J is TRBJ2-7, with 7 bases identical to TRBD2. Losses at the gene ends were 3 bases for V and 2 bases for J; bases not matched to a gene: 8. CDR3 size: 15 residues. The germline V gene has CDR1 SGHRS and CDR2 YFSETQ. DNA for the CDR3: TGCGCCAGCAGCTCCATGCCGGGGAGGGCCTACGAGCAGTACTTC. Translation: CASSSMPGRAYEQYF.

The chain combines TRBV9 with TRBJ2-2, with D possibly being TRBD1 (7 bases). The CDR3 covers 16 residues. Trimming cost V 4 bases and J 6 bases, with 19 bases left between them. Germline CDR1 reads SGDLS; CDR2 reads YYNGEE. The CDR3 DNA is TGTGCCAGCAGCTTCGCAGGGGGGAGTTGGTCCGGGGAGCTGTTTTTT. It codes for CASSFAGGSWSGELFF.

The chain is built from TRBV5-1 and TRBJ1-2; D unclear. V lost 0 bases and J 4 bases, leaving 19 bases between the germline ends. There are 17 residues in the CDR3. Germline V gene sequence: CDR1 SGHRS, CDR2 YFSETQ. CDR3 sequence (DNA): TGCGCCAGCAGCTTGGGGTCAGACACGCCCGTAGGCTATGGCTACACCTTC. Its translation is CASSLGSDTPVGYGYTF.

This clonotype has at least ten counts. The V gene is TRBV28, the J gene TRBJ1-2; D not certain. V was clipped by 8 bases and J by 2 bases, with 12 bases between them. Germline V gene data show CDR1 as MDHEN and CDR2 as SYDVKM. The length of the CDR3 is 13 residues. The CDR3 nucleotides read TGTGCCAGCGGGTGGGCGGAGAACTATGGCTACACCTTC. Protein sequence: CASGWAENYGYTF.

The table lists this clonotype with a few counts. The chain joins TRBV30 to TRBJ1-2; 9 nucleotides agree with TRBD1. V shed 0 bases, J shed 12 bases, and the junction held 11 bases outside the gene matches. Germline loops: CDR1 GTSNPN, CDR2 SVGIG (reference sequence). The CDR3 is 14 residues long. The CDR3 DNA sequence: TGTGCCTGGAGTGTACGGGACAGGGAGAAGGGCCACACCTTC. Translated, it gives CAWSVRDREKGHTF.

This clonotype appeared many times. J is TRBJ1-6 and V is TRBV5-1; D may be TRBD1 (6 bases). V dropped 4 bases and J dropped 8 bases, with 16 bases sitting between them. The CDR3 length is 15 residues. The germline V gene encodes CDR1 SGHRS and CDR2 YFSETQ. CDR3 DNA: TGCGCCAGCAGCCCCTGGACAGCCCTGGATTCACCCCTCCACTTT. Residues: CASSPWTALDSPLHF.

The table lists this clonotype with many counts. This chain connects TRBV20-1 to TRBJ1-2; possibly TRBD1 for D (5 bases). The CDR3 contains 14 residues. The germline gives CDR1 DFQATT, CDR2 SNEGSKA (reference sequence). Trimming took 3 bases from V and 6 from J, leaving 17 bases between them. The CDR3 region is CSARYLQGKHGYTF. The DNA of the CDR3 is TGCAGTGCTAGGTACCTCCAGGGAAAGCATGGCTACACCTTC.

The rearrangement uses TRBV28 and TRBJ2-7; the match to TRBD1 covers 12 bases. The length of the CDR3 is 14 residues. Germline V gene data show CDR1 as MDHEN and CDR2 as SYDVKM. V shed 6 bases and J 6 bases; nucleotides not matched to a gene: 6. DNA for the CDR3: TGTGCCAGCAGAGGGACAGGGGGCGCTTCCGAGCAGTACTTC. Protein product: CASRGTGGASEQYF.

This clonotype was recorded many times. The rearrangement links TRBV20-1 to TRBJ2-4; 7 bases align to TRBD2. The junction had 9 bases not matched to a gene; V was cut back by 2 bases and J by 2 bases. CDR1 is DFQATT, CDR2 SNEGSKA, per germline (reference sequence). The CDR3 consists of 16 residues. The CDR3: CSARKRGPFPKNIQYF. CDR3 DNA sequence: TGCAGTGCTAGAAAGCGGGGACCCTTCCCCAAAAACATTCAGTACTTC.

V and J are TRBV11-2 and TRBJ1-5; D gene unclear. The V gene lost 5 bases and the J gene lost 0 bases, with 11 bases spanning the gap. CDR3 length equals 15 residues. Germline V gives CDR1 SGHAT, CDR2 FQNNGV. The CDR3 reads CASSPNGYSNQPQHF. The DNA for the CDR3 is TGTGCCAGCAGCCCGAACGGTTATAGCAATCAGCCCCAGCATTTT.

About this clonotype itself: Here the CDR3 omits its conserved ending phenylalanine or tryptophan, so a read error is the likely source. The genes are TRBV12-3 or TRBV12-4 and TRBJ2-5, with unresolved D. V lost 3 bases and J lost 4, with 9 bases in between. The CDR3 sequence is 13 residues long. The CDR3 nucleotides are TGTGCCAGCAGTTTCGCTGGGATAGAGACCCAGTACTCC. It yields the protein CASSFAGIETQYS.

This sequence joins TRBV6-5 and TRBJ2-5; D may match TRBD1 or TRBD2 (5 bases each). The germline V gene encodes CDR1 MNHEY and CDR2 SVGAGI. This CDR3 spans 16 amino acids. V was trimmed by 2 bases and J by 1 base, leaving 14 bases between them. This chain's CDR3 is CASSYPSGDPQETQYF. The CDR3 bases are TGTGCCAGCAGTTACCCCTCCGGGGACCCCCAAGAGACCCAGTACTTC.

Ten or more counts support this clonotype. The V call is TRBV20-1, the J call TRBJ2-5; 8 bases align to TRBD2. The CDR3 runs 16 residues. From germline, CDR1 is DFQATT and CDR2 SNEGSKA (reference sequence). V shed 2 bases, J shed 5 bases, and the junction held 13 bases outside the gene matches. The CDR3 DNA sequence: TGCAGTGCTAGAAGCGGGGGCCCCGGGAGGTGGGAGACCCAGTACTTC. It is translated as CSARSGGPGRWETQYF.

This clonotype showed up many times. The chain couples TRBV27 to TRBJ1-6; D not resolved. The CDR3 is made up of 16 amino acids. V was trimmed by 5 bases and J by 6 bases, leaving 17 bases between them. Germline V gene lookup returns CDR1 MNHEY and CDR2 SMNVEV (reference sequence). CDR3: CASSPSAGFPNSPLHF. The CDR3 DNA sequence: TGTGCCAGCAGTCCATCGGCGGGGTTTCCTAATTCACCCCTCCACTTT.

The CDR3 DNA sequence: TGTGCCAGCAGTCCGAGGGCGAGGACTGAAGCTTTCTTT. Protein: CASSPRARTEAFF. This chain connects TRBV27 to TRBJ1-1; D gene uncertain. CDR3 size: 13 residues. Germline CDR1 reads MNHEY; CDR2 reads SMNVEV (reference sequence). Trimming left V 5 bases short and J 5 bases short, with 12 bases between.

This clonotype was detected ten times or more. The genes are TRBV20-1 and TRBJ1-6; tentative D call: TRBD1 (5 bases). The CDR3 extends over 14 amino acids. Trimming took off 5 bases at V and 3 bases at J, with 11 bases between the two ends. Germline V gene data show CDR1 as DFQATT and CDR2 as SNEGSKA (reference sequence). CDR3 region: CSAFQGNYNSPLHF. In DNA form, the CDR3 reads TGCAGTGCTTTCCAGGGAAACTATAATTCACCCCTCCACTTT.

The CDR3 here is CASSFRTGAGQPQHF. The CDR3 DNA follows: TGTGCCAGCAGTTTCCGGACAGGGGCCGGTCAGCCCCAGCATTTT. The chain combines TRBV12-3 or TRBV12-4 with TRBJ1-5; 9 nucleotides match TRBD1. V lost 3 bases to trimming and J lost 6 bases; unmatched junction nucleotides: 6. CDR3 length: 15 amino acids.

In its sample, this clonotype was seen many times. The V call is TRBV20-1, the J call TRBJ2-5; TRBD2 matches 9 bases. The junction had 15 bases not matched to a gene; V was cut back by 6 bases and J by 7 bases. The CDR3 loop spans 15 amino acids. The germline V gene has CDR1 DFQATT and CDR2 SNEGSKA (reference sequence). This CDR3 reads CSAPTASGAAGTQYF. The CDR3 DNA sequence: TGCAGTGCCCCGACGGCTAGCGGGGCGGCAGGGACCCAGTACTTC.